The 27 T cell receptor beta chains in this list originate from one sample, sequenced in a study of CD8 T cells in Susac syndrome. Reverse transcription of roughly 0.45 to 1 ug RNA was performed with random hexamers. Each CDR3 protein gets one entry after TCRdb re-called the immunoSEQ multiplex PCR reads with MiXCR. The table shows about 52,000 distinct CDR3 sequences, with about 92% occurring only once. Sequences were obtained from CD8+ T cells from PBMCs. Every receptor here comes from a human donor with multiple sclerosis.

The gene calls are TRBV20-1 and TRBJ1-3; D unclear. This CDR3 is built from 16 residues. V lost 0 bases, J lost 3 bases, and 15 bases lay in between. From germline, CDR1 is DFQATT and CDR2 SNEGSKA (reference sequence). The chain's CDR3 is CSARDYRSRDGNTIYF. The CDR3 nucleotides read TGCAGTGCTAGAGATTATCGGAGTAGAGATGGAAACACCATATATTTT.

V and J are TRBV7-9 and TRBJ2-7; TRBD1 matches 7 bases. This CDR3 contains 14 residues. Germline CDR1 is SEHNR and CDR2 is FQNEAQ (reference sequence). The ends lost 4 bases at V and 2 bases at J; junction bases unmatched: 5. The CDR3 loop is CASSSGTDTYEQYF. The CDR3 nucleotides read TGTGCCAGCAGCTCCGGGACAGACACCTACGAGCAGTACTTC.

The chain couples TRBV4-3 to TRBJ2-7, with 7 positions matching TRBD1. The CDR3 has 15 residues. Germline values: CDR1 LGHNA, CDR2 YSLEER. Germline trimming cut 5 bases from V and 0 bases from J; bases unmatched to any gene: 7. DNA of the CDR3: TGCGCCAGCAGCTTGGACAGGAGTAGCTCCTACGAGCAGTACTTC. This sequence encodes CASSLDRSSSYEQYF.

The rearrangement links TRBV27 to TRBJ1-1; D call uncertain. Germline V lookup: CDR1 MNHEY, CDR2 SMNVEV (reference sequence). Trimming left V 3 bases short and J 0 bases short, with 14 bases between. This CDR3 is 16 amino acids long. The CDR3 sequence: CASSFSYGLMNTEAFF. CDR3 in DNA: TGTGCCAGCAGTTTTAGTTATGGACTGATGAACACTGAAGCTTTCTTT.

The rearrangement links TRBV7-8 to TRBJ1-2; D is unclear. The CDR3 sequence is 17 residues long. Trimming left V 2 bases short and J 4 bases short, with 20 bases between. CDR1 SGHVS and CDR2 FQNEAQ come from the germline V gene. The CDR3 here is CASSLIGWAPGSYGYTF. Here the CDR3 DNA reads TGTGCCAGCAGCTTAATAGGTTGGGCGCCTGGCAGCTATGGCTACACCTTC.

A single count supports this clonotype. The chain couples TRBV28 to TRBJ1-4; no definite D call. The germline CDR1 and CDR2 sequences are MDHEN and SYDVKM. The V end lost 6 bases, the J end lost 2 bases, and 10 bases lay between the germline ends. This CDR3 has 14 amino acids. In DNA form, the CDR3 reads TGTGCCAGCAGCCGGAGGTGGACTAATGAAAAACTGTTTTTT. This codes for CASSRRWTNEKLFF.

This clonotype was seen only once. This CDR3 reads CASSLLPGANTGELFF. The CDR3, as DNA: TGTGCCAGCAGCCTCCTCCCAGGGGCCAACACCGGGGAGCTGTTTTTT. The genes are TRBV7-6 and TRBJ2-2, with a weak D call TRBD1 (6 bases). CDR1 SGHVS and CDR2 FNYEAQ come from the germline V gene. Trimming took off 5 bases at V and 2 bases at J, with 15 bases between the two ends. The CDR3 extends over 16 amino acids. Looking up the rest from reference TRBV7-6 and TRBJ2-2 gives the full variable domain: GAGVSQSPRYKVTKRGQDVALRCDPISGHVSLYWYRQALGQGPEFLTYFNYEAQQDKSGLPNDRFSAERPEGSISTLTIQRTEQRDSAMYRCASSLLPGANTGELFFGEGSRLTVL.

The CDR3 protein is CASSEPLAGGLETQYF. The DNA for the CDR3 is TGTGCCAGCAGTGAACCCCTAGCGGGGGGTTTGGAGACCCAGTACTTC. This chain links TRBV6-1 with TRBJ2-5; 11 bases fit TRBD2. The CDR3 is 16 amino acids. With V trimmed by 2 bases and J by 5 bases, 7 bases remained unmatched. The germline gives CDR1 MNHNS, CDR2 SASEGT.

CDR3 in amino acids: CAWTTPGPINQPQHF. The CDR3 DNA reads as TGTGCCTGGACTACCCCGGGACCGATCAATCAGCCCCAGCATTTT. This chain joins TRBV30 and TRBJ1-5; possible D gene TRBD1, 5 bases. The CDR3 is 15 amino acids. Germline CDR1 and CDR2: GTSNPN and SVGIG (reference sequence). V was clipped by 4 bases and J by 3 bases, with 16 bases between them.

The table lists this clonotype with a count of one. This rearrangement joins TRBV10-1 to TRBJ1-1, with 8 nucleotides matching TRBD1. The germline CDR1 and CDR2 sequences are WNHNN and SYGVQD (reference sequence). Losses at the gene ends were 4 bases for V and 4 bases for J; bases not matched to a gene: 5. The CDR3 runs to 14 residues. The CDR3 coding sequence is TGCGCCAGCAGTGTGGACAGGGCGCGCACTGAAGCTTTCTTT. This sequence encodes CASSVDRARTEAFF.

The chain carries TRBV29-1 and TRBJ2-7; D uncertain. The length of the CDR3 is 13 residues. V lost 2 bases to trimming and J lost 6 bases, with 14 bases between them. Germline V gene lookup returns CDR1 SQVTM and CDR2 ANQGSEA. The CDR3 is CSVEFVGASEQYF. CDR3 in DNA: TGCAGCGTTGAATTTGTGGGCGCGAGCGAGCAGTACTTC.

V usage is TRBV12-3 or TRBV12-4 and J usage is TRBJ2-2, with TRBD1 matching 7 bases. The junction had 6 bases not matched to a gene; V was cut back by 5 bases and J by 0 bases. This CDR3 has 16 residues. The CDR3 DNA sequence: TGTGCCAGCAGTCCCGGGACAGTCCCGAACACCGGGGAGCTGTTTTTT. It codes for CASSPGTVPNTGELFF.

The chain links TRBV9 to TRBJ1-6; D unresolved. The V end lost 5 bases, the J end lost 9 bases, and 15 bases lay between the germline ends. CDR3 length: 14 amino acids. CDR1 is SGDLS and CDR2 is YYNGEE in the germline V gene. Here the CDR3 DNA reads TGTGCCAGCAGGGTTGGAGGGAGCGGTTCACCCCTCCACTTT. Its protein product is CASRVGGSGSPLHF.

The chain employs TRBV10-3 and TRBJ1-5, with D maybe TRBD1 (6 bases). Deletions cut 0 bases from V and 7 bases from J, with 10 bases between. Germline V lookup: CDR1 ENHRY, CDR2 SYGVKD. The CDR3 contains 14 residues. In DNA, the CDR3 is TGTGCCATCAGTGAGTCAGCAGGGGCACAGCCCCAGCATTTT. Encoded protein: CAISESAGAQPQHF.

Here the CDR3 DNA reads TGCGCCAGCAGCCAAGTGGCAGGGGAAATCGGGAAGTACGAGCAGTACTTC. It is translated as CASSQVAGEIGKYEQYF. This chain uses TRBV4-1 with TRBJ2-7; D is possibly TRBD1 (6 bases). Germline CDR1 is MGHRA and CDR2 is YSYEKL. The CDR3 runs 17 residues. Trimming took off 1 base at V and 4 bases at J, with 20 bases between the two ends.

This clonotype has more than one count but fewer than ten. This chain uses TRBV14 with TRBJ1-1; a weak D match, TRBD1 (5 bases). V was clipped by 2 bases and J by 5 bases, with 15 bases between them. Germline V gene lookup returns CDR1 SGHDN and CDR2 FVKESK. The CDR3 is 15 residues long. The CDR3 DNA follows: TGTGCCAGCAGCCAATACCGGGACGTAAGGACTGAAGCTTTCTTT. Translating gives CASSQYRDVRTEAFF.

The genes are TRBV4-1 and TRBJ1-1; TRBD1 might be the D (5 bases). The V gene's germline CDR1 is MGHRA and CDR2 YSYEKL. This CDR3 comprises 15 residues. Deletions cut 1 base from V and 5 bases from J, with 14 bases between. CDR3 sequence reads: CASSQGWTLGTEAFF. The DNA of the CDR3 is TGCGCCAGCAGCCAAGGCTGGACACTAGGGACTGAAGCTTTCTTT.

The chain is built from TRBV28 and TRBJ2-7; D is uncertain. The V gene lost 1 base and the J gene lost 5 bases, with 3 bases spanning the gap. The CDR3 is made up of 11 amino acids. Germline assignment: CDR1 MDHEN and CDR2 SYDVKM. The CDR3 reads CASSLLDEQYF. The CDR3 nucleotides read TGTGCCAGCAGTTTATTGGACGAGCAGTACTTC.

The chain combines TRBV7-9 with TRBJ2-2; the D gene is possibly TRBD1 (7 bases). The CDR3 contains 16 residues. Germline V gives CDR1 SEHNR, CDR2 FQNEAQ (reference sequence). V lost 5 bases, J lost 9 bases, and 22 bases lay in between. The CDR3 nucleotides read TGTGCCAGCAGCCTGCGGGACAGACCTGATATACGGGAGCTGTTTTTT. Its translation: CASSLRDRPDIRELFF.

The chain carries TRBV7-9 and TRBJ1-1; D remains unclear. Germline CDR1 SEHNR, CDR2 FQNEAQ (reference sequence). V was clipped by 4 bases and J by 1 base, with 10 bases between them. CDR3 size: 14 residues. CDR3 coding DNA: TGTGCCAGCAGCTCGCTAGACGGGAACACTGAAGCTTTCTTT. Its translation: CASSSLDGNTEAFF.

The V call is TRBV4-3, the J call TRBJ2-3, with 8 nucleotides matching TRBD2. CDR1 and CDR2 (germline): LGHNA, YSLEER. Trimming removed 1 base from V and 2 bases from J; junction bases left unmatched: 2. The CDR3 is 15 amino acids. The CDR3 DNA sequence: TGCGCCAGCAGCCAAGCGGGGGGGCACACAGATACGCAGTATTTT. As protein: CASSQAGGHTDTQYF.

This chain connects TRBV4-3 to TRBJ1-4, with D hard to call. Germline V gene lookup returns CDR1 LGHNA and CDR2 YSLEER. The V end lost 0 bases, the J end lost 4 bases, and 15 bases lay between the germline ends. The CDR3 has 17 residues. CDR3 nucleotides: TGCGCCAGCAGCCAAGATATGGGAGGCAGATTTAATGAAAAACTGTTTTTT. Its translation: CASSQDMGGRFNEKLFF.

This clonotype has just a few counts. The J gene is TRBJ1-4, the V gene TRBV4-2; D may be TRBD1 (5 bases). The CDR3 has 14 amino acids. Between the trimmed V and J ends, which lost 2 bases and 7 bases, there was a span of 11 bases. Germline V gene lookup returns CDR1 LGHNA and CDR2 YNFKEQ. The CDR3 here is CASSQYLRGEKLFF. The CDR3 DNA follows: TGTGCCAGCAGCCAATATCTAAGGGGTGAAAAACTGTTTTTT.

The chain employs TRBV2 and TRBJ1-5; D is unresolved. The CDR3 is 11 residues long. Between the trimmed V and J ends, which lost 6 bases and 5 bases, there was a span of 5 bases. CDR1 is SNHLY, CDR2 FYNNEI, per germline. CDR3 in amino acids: CASRGDQPQHF. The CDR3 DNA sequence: TGTGCCAGCAGGGGAGATCAGCCCCAGCATTTT.

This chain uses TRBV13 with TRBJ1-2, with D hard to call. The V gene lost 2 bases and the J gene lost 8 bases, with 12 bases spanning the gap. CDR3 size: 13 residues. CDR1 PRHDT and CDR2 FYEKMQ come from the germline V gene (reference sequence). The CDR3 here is CASSLFELTGYTF. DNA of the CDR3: TGTGCCAGCAGCTTATTCGAGTTAACGGGCTACACCTTC.

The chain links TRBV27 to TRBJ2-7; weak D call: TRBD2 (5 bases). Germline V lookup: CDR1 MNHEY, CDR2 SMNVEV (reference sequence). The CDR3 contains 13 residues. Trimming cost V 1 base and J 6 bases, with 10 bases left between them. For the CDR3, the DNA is TGTGCCAGCAGTTTATTGAGGGCGCGCGAGCAGTACTTC. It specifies CASSLLRAREQYF.

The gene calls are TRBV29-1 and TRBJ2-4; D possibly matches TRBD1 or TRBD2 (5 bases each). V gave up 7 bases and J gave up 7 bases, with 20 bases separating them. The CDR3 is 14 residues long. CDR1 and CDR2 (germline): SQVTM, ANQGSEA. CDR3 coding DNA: TGCAGCGCCACTTCGGACGGGGCTCGGAACATTCAGTACTTC. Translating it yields CSATSDGARNIQYF.